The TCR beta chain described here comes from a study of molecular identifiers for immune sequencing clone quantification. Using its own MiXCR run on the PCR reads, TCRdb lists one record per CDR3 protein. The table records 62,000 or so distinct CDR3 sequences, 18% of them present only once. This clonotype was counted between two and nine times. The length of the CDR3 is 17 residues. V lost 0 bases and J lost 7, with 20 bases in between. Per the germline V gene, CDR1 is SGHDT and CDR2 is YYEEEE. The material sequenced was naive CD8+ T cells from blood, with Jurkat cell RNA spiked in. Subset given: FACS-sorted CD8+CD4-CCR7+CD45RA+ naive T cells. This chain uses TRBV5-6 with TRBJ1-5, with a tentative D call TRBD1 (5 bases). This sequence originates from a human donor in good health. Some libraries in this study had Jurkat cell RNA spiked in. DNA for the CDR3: TGTGCCAGCAGCTTGGGACCCCCGGGGGGGTCAAGACAGCCCCAGCATTTT. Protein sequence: CASSLGPPGGSRQPQHF.